This passage covers 16 T cell receptor beta chains from one sample sequenced in a study of post-analysis software for immune sequencing data. Study findings and constraints: In patients, TRBV5-6, TRBV5-1 and TRBV20-1 belonged to several TRBV segments found more frequently than in controls.

TCR beta cDNA libraries had unique molecular identifiers. TCRdb fed the PCR reads into MiXCR, producing one record per CDR3 protein. Counted here are hundreds of thousands of distinct CDR3 sequences, 25% to 30% occurring once; the ten biggest clones make up under 0.7%. What these receptors recognize is not known. Sequenced material: blood. The receptors derive from a girl between 10 and 17 years old with multiple sclerosis.

The chain is built from TRBV7-2 and TRBJ1-1, with no clear D. The germline gives CDR1 SGHTA, CDR2 FQGNSA. This CDR3 has 14 amino acids. Trimming took 4 bases from V and 1 from J, leaving 10 bases between them. CDR3: CASSSGNRNTEAFF. The CDR3 DNA sequence: TGTGCCAGCAGCTCCGGAAACAGGAACACTGAAGCTTTCTTT.

The chain recombines TRBV6-6 with TRBJ2-2; 8 bases line up with TRBD2. In germline, CDR1 is MNHNY, CDR2 SVGAGI (reference sequence). This CDR3 is built from 16 residues. V lost 5 bases to trimming and J lost 3 bases; unmatched junction nucleotides: 8. For the CDR3, the DNA is TGTGCCAGCAGTCCCGGGAGGGGAATATACACCGGGGAGCTGTTTTTT. It encodes CASSPGRGIYTGELFF.

This chain links TRBV5-1 with TRBJ2-1; 10 positions match TRBD1. Germline CDR1 is SGHRS and CDR2 is YFSETQ. This CDR3 contains 16 residues. J gave up 3 bases and V 0 bases, and 3 bases lay outside the gene matches. CDR3 nucleotide sequence: TGCGCCAGCAGCTTGGGGACAGGGGGTGACTACAATGAGCAGTTCTTC. Amino acid sequence: CASSLGTGGDYNEQFF. The full variable domain, its missing parts supplied by reference TRBV5-1 and TRBJ2-1, is KAGVTQTPRYLIKTRGQQVTLSCSPISGHRSVSWYQQTPGQGLQFLFEYFSETQRNKGNFPGRFSGRQFSNSRSEMNVSTLELGDSALYLCASSLGTGGDYNEQFFGPGTRLTVL.

The J gene is TRBJ1-2, the V gene TRBV5-1, with 7 bases fitting TRBD1. The CDR3 is made up of 12 amino acids. The germline V gene has CDR1 SGHRS and CDR2 YFSETQ. The trim removed 4 bases at V and 12 bases at J, leaving 9 bases unmatched. The CDR3 reads CASSAEAGQDTF. The CDR3 bases are TGCGCCAGCAGCGCCGAGGCCGGACAGGACACCTTC.

This clonotype was seen a handful of times. V gene TRBV6-2 or TRBV6-3 combines with J gene TRBJ1-4; no clear D gene. Deletions cut 2 bases from V and 0 bases from J, with 13 bases between. CDR1 is MNHEY and CDR2 is SVGEGT in the germline V gene. This CDR3 has 17 amino acids. The CDR3 here is CASSYRVGRATNEKLFF. The CDR3 region has the DNA TGTGCCAGCAGTTACCGAGTCGGACGTGCAACTAATGAAAAACTGTTTTTT.

V and J are TRBV4-1 and TRBJ1-6; 12 positions match TRBD1. The CDR3 extends over 16 amino acids. Germline trimming cut 1 base from V and 7 bases from J; bases unmatched to any gene: 2. In germline, CDR1 is MGHRA, CDR2 YSYEKL. The CDR3 nucleotides are TGCGCCAGCAGCCAAGGTGGGACAGGGGGCAATTCACCCCTCCACTTT. Amino acids: CASSQGGTGGNSPLHF.

This clonotype has a handful of counts. This chain uses TRBV29-1 with TRBJ1-5; D perhaps matches TRBD1 (6 bases). Germline CDR1 reads SQVTM; CDR2 reads ANQGSEA. The CDR3 totals 13 residues. V was shortened by 4 bases and J by 2 bases, with 9 bases between the two germline ends. The CDR3 region has the DNA TGCAGCGTTGCGAACAGGGGCAATCAGCCCCAGCATTTT. This gives the protein CSVANRGNQPQHF.

This clonotype was picked up many times. The V and J genes are TRBV25-1 and TRBJ2-6, with D perhaps matching TRBD2 (6 bases). The CDR3 loop spans 15 amino acids. Germline V gene data show CDR1 as MGHDK and CDR2 as SYGVNS. The V end was cut by 4 bases, the J end by 4 bases, with 11 bases between. For the CDR3, the DNA is TGTGCCAGCAGTGGGATAGCGGCCGGGGCCAACGTCCTGACTTTC. Its translation: CASSGIAAGANVLTF.

This chain joins TRBV10-3 and TRBJ2-5, with TRBD1 matching 7 bases. CDR3 length: 13 amino acids. Germline V CDR1 and CDR2: ENHRY, SYGVKD. V was clipped by 10 bases and J by 4 bases; unmatched bases: 9. CDR3 protein: CARGTEERETQYF. CDR3 bases: TGTGCCAGGGGGACAGAGGAGCGAGAGACCCAGTACTTC.

J is TRBJ2-3 and V is TRBV5-1; 7 bases fit TRBD2. The ends lost 4 bases at V and 2 bases at J; junction bases unmatched: 10. Germline CDR1 reads SGHRS; CDR2 reads YFSETQ. This CDR3 has 16 amino acids. The CDR3: CASSARGLPLTDTQYF. For the CDR3, the DNA is TGCGCCAGCAGCGCGCGGGGGTTACCCCTCACAGATACGCAGTATTTT. The whole variable domain, filled in from reference TRBV5-1 and TRBJ2-3, reads KAGVTQTPRYLIKTRGQQVTLSCSPISGHRSVSWYQQTPGQGLQFLFEYFSETQRNKGNFPGRFSGRQFSNSRSEMNVSTLELGDSALYLCASSARGLPLTDTQYFGPGTRLTVL.

The chain links TRBV11-2 to TRBJ2-7; D gene unclear. The ends were cut back, 1 base at V and 0 bases at J, with 28 bases in the middle. Germline V gene sequence: CDR1 SGHAT, CDR2 FQNNGV. The CDR3 totals 21 residues. CDR3 sequence (DNA): TGTGCCAGCAGCTTAGTTGGGCCTCGATTGCGGCGAAGCTCCCGCTCCTACGAGCAGTACTTC. Amino acids: CASSLVGPRLRRSSRSYEQYF.

This clonotype was seen more than once but under ten times. The V and J genes are TRBV9 and TRBJ1-1; D remains ambiguous. CDR1 is SGDLS, CDR2 YYNGEE, per germline. Trimming shortened V by 7 bases and J by 0 bases, and 10 bases separated the two germline ends. The CDR3 loop spans 13 amino acids. The chain's CDR3 is CASGDRVNTEAFF. The CDR3 coding sequence is TGTGCCAGCGGCGATCGGGTGAACACTGAAGCTTTCTTT.

The CDR3 sequence: CSGIGRAVDEQFF. The CDR3 region has the DNA TGCAGCGGCATCGGGAGGGCAGTCGATGAGCAGTTCTTC. J is TRBJ2-1 and V is TRBV29-1, with TRBD2 matching 8 bases. V lost 7 bases and J lost 8; bases outside the gene matches: 10. The CDR3 runs to 13 residues. The germline gives CDR1 SQVTM, CDR2 ANQGSEA.

This clonotype was observed a few times. The CDR3 region has the DNA TGCGCCAGCAGCCAAGATCCAGGGCCCACTGAAGCTTTCTTT. Its translation: CASSQDPGPTEAFF. The chain combines TRBV4-3 with TRBJ1-1; weak D call: TRBD1 (5 bases). CDR1 LGHNA and CDR2 YSLEER come from the germline V gene. The germline V and J ends were trimmed by 0 bases and 4 bases, with 9 bases remaining between them. The CDR3 has 14 residues.

The J gene is TRBJ2-4, the V gene TRBV20-1; TRBD2 is a possible D gene (6 bases). In germline, CDR1 is DFQATT, CDR2 SNEGSKA (reference sequence). The V end lost 5 bases, the J end lost 13 bases, and 24 bases lay between the germline ends. The CDR3 loop spans 14 amino acids. CDR3 sequence (DNA): TGCAGTGCTCCTGAGGGGCGGGATGTGGTACAGCAGTACTTC. Amino acids: CSAPEGRDVVQQYF.

There are a few counts of this clonotype. V is TRBV6-5 and J is TRBJ1-2; D possibly corresponds to TRBD1 (6 bases). Germline V lookup: CDR1 MNHEY, CDR2 SVGAGI. This CDR3 spans 15 amino acids. Trimming took 6 bases from V and 3 from J, leaving 17 bases between them. Here the CDR3 reads CASRTGQHRDYGYTF. The CDR3 DNA sequence: TGTGCCAGCAGAACAGGGCAGCATCGGGACTATGGCTACACCTTC.